Listed below are T cell receptor beta chains from one sample, sequenced in a study of blood T cell repertoires in COVID-19. The protocol was immunoSEQ multiplex PCR, while the TCRdb copy is restricted to in-frame clones and leaves out a portion. Among some 170,000 clones, roughly 86% were seen once, and the ten largest hold 1.6%. Material for sequencing was peripheral blood. These receptors all stem from a woman in her 50s with acute or convalescent COVID-19. Each CDR3 is given with its conserved first and last residue. Fields, in order: V gene, clone size, D gene, J gene, CDR3 DNA, CDR3 protein. The D gene is left open where the match is weak. Clone sizes are given selectively: once, few, many, or a class where the clone is expanded.

>TRBV19|-|TRBD1|TRBJ1-5
TGTGCCAGTAGTATCGACAGGGGGTTCTATCAGCCCCAGCATTTT
CASSIDRGFYQPQHF
>TRBV3-1/TRBV3-2|-|TRBD2|TRBJ2-7
TGTGCCAGCAGTCAAACTAGCGTCTTGGGCGAGCAGTACTTC
CASSQTSVLGEQYF
>TRBV7-2|-|-|TRBJ2-5
TGTGCCAGCAGCCCCCCAGGTACGGAGACCCAGTACTTC
CASSPPGTETQYF
>TRBV6-2/TRBV6-3|-|-|TRBJ2-7
TGTGCCAGCAGTTGGGTCGACAACAACGCCTACGAGCAGTACTTC
CASSWVDNNAYEQYF
>TRBV10-3|-|-|TRBJ2-2
TGTGCCATCACGGGGAACACCGGGGAGCTGTTTTTT
CAITGNTGELFF
>TRBV18|-|-|TRBJ1-2
TGTGCCAGCTCACCAGACAGAGTCTTTGACTCCTTC
CASSPDRVFDSF
>TRBV5-6|-|TRBD2|TRBJ2-5
TGTGCCAGCAGCTGCCCGGGACTAGCGAACCCCCAAGAGACCCAGTACTTC
CASSCPGLANPQETQYF
>TRBV25-1|few|TRBD1|TRBJ1-2
TGTGCCAGCAGTGACGACAGGGGCCGCTATGGCTACACCTTC
CASSDDRGRYGYTF
>TRBV18|-|TRBD1|TRBJ1-1
TGTGCCAGCTCACCACCGACAGGGACGAACACTGAAGCTTTCTTT
CASSPPTGTNTEAFF
>TRBV3-1/TRBV3-2|-|TRBD1|TRBJ1-2
TGTGCCAGCAGCCACCTGGACAGGGCTGTGGGCTATGGCTACACCTTC
CASSHLDRAVGYGYTF
>TRBV18|few|TRBD1|TRBJ1-4
TGTGCCAGCTCACAGGGACAGGGACGAGAAAAACTGTTTTTT
CASSQGQGREKLFF
>TRBV4-2|-|TRBD2|TRBJ2-1
TGTGCCAGCAGCCCCCGGACTAGCGGGGGGTCTAGTGAGCAGTTCTTC
CASSPRTSGGSSEQFF
>TRBV6-6|-|-|TRBJ2-1
TGTGCCAGCCTTGAGGGGGCCTACAATGAGCAGTTCTTC
CASLEGAYNEQFF
>TRBV19|-|-|TRBJ2-7
TGTGCCAGTAGCTTGGGACATTCTACCTACGAGCAGTACTTC
CASSLGHSTYEQYF
>TRBV18|-|-|TRBJ1-1
TGTGCCACAGGGCCCGGGGGTGGCACTGAAGCTTTCTTT
CATGPGGGTEAFF
>TRBV10-1|-|TRBD2|TRBJ2-3
TGCGCCAGCAGTGAGTCGTCTAGCGGGAGCACAGATACGCAGTATTTT
CASSESSSGSTDTQYF
>TRBV9|-|-|TRBJ1-2
TGTGCCAGCAGCGTAGACAGCCGTACGAGCTACACCTTC
CASSVDSRTSYTF
>TRBV27|-|-|TRBJ2-7
TGTGCCAGCAGCCCTTTTGGGAGCGAGCAGTACTTC
CASSPFGSEQYF
>TRBV2|-|TRBD1|TRBJ1-5
TGTGCCAGCAATGTACAGGGGTTGGGCAATCAGCCCCAGCATTTT
CASNVQGLGNQPQHF
>TRBV30|once|-|TRBJ1-2
TGTGCCTGGTCCAGGGACTATGGCTACACCTTC
CAWSRDYGYTF
>TRBV19|-|-|TRBJ2-1
TGTGCCAGTATGAGACTAGGAGCCTACAATGAGCAGTTCTTC
CASMRLGAYNEQFF
>TRBV6-2/TRBV6-3|-|TRBD2|TRBJ2-1
TGTGCCAGCAGTTACGGGCCTAGCGGGGGTTACAATGAGCAGTTCTTC
CASSYGPSGGYNEQFF
>TRBV19|-|-|TRBJ1-2
TGTGCCAGTAGTATGCAAACAGAGAACTATGGCTACACCTTC
CASSMQTENYGYTF
>TRBV5-1|once|TRBD1|TRBJ1-2
TGCGCCAGCAGCTCTTTCGGACAGGGGGCGAAAGGCTACACCTTC
CASSSFGQGAKGYTF
>TRBV25-1|-|TRBD1|TRBJ1-2
TGTGCCAGCAGTTATGGACAGGGCTATGGCTACACCTTC
CASSYGQGYGYTF
>TRBV6-1|-|-|TRBJ1-2
TGTGCCAGCAGTGAAGATATGGAGACGGGAGGCTACACCTTC
CASSEDMETGGYTF
>TRBV6-5|-|TRBD1|TRBJ1-2
TGTGCCAGCAGCGATTTACAGGGGGCTCGTGGCTACACCTTC
CASSDLQGARGYTF
>TRBV20-1|-|TRBD2|TRBJ2-5
TGCAGTGCTGGTGGCGGGAGGGAGACCCAGTACTTC
CSAGGGRETQYF
>TRBV9|-|-|TRBJ2-1
TGTGCCAGCAGCGTGGACATTTACAATGAGCAGTTCTTC
CASSVDIYNEQFF
>TRBV7-9|many|-|TRBJ2-1
TGTGCCAGCAGTACTGCCTTGGAGCAGTTCTTC
CASSTALEQFF
>TRBV24-1|-|TRBD1|TRBJ2-3
TGTGCCACCAGTGATCGATCGCCCGGGACAGGGTTCACAGATACGCAGTATTTT
CATSDRSPGTGFTDTQYF
>TRBV6-5|-|TRBD2|TRBJ2-3
TGTGCCAGCCGACTAGCGGGGGACACAGATACGCAGTATTTT
CASRLAGDTDTQYF
>TRBV6-2/TRBV6-3|-|-|TRBJ2-1
TGTGCCAGCAGTTACGATGCAGGGTGGGGTGAGCAGTTCTTC
CASSYDAGWGEQFF
>TRBV2|few|TRBD1|TRBJ1-2
TGTGCCAGCTGGACAGGGAAGGCCTACACCTTC
CASWTGKAYTF
>TRBV9|-|-|TRBJ2-1
TGTGCCAGCAGCGGTCACTCAATACCCTACAATGAGCAGTTCTTC
CASSGHSIPYNEQFF
>TRBV7-8|-|-|TRBJ1-1
TGTGCCAGCACCCGGACACTTCCATCCACTGAAGCTTTCTTT
CASTRTLPSTEAFF
>TRBV27|-|-|TRBJ1-2
TGTGCCAGCAGTTCGGCGGGGGAAATACATGGCTACACCTTC
CASSSAGEIHGYTF
>TRBV7-6|-|TRBD2|TRBJ2-2
TGTGCCAGCAGCAGACTAGCGACGAACACCGGGGAGCTGTTTTTT
CASSRLATNTGELFF
>TRBV18|-|TRBD2|TRBJ2-1
TGTGCCACCGCCCCCCGACTAGCGGGGAGCTCCTACAATGAGCAGTTCTTC
CATAPRLAGSSYNEQFF
>TRBV5-1|-|-|TRBJ1-5
TGCGCCAGCAGCTTGGTGGGCGGGAATCAGCCCCAGCATTTT
CASSLVGGNQPQHF